These T cell receptor beta chains were read from a single sample in a study of blood T cell repertoires in COVID-19. Sequencing was performed with immunoSEQ multiplex PCR; in TCRdb, only in-frame clones are kept and a portion is missing. The table includes about 220,000 clones, about 90% detected once. The specimen was peripheral blood. The source is a woman in her 30s who had recovered from COVID-19. Each CDR3 is given with its conserved first and last residue. A D gene is named only where the DNA matches it firmly. Rows give clone size only sometimes, using once, few, many, or a class for an expanded clone.

j_call	clone_size	v_call	d_call	cdr3_nt	cdr3_aa
TRBJ2-5	.	TRBV5-1	.	TGCGCCAGCAGCCCCAACAGGGTAGGAGAGACCCAGTACTTC	CASSPNRVGETQYF
TRBJ1-4	.	TRBV6-5	.	TGTGCCAGCAGTTATACGGAGGAGGCTAATGAAAAACTGTTTTTT	CASSYTEEANEKLFF
TRBJ1-3	few	TRBV19	TRBD1	TGTGCCAGTAAACCGGGACAGGGGCGGAACTCCATATATTTT	CASKPGQGRNSIYF
TRBJ2-1	once	TRBV6-5	TRBD1	TGTGCCAGCACCCCCCCGGGACAGAATGAGCAGTTCTTC	CASTPPGQNEQFF
TRBJ2-7	once	TRBV9	TRBD1	TGTGCCAGCAGCCCAACCGGGACAGGGACCTTATACGAGCAGTACTTC	CASSPTGTGTLYEQYF
TRBJ2-1	.	TRBV5-1	TRBD2	TGCGCCAGCAGCAAAGATACTAGCGGTCCTTTGAATGAGCAGTTCTTC	CASSKDTSGPLNEQFF
TRBJ1-5	few	TRBV7-8	.	TGTGCCAGCAGCTCTAATTCACAGGGCGTAAATCAGCCCCAGCATTTT	CASSSNSQGVNQPQHF
TRBJ2-2	.	TRBV19	.	TGTGCCAGTAGTACGGGACTCGGCGCCGGGGAGCTGTTTTTT	CASSTGLGAGELFF
TRBJ1-4	.	TRBV5-4	.	TGTGCCAGCAGCTTTGGGGGCGCGAGAGAAAAACTGTTTTTT	CASSFGGAREKLFF
TRBJ2-5	.	TRBV3-1/TRBV3-2	TRBD1	TGTGCCAGCAGCCGGGGACAGTCCCAAGAGACCCAGTACTTC	CASSRGQSQETQYF
TRBJ2-5	.	TRBV2	TRBD2	TGTGCCAGCATCCGGGGGGACTACGAAGAGACCCAGTACTTC	CASIRGDYEETQYF
TRBJ1-2	.	TRBV2	.	TGTGCCAGCAGGGAGAACACCTGGGGCTACACCTTC	CASRENTWGYTF
TRBJ1-2	.	TRBV4-3	.	TGCGCCAGCAGCCAATCGGGGGGTTATGGCTACACCTTC	CASSQSGGYGYTF
TRBJ1-2	.	TRBV14	TRBD1	TGTGCCAGCAGCCCAACTTCGGGACAGGGCTGGTATGGCTACACCTTC	CASSPTSGQGWYGYTF
TRBJ1-2	.	TRBV6-5	.	TGTGCGAGCTCCGGCGGGGGGCGAGGCTACACCTTC	CASSGGGRGYTF
TRBJ2-2	.	TRBV10-3	.	TGTGCCACCGGGGGAACGGACACCGGGGAGCTGTTTTTT	CATGGTDTGELFF
TRBJ1-1	.	TRBV2	TRBD1	TGTGCCAGCAGTGCTTCCAGGGGGTTTTTTGACACTGAAGCTTTCTTT	CASSASRGFFDTEAFF
TRBJ2-3	.	TRBV5-1	.	TGCGCCAGCAGTTCGGATCCACGGGGTGATACGCAGTATTTT	CASSSDPRGDTQYF
TRBJ2-2	once	TRBV18	.	TGTGCCAGCTCACCACGGCAAAACACCGGGGAGCTGTTTTTT	CASSPRQNTGELFF
TRBJ2-7	.	TRBV27	TRBD1	TGTGCCAGCAGTTACCCTTCGACAGGGAAGTTTGTGCCGACCGGGTACGAGCAGTACTTC	CASSYPSTGKFVPTGYEQYF